The 18 T cell receptor beta chains below come from one sample, sequenced in a study of cytomegalovirus exposure and HLA in healthy donors. PCR amplification relied on 60 Vbeta primers (plus 13 Jbeta primers). The repertoire was sequenced with immunoSEQ multiplex PCR; TCRdb's copy has only in-frame clones and lacks some. The sample carries hundreds of thousands of clones, 85% to 90% recorded once. Sequencing was done on a sample of PBMCs. The receptor set was obtained from a woman younger than 35 in good health and CMV-seronegative.

This chain links TRBV19 with TRBJ2-3; the D is unclear. Germline V gene data show CDR1 as LNHDA and CDR2 as SQIVND (reference sequence). This CDR3 comprises 13 residues. V shed 4 bases and J shed 2 bases, with 7 bases lying between them. In DNA form, the CDR3 reads TGTGCCAGTAGTAGCAGACTCACAGATACGCAGTATTTT. Encoded protein: CASSSRLTDTQYF.

V gene TRBV19 combines with J gene TRBJ2-5; TRBD2 aligns across 11 bases. J gave up 2 bases and V 5 bases, and 4 bases lay outside the gene matches. This CDR3 has 15 residues. Germline V gives CDR1 LNHDA, CDR2 SQIVND (reference sequence). The CDR3 loop reads CASSPGTSGQETQYF. For the CDR3, the DNA is TGTGCCAGTAGTCCCGGGACTAGCGGACAAGAGACCCAGTACTTC.

The chain couples TRBV7-2 to TRBJ2-7; weak D call: TRBD2 (6 bases). This CDR3 comprises 14 residues. Germline CDR1 SGHTA, CDR2 FQGNSA. Trimming removed 6 bases at V and 3 bases at J, with 15 bases between. The CDR3 DNA reads as TGTGCCAGCAGTTATAACGGGGGACGCTACGAGCAGTACTTC. Its protein product is CASSYNGGRYEQYF.

This chain joins TRBV7-9 and TRBJ1-5; D is undetermined. Trimming removed 7 bases from V and 6 bases from J, with 13 bases in between. The length of the CDR3 is 13 residues. Germline assignment: CDR1 SEHNR and CDR2 FQNEAQ (reference sequence). The CDR3: CASTPSEGQPQHF. The DNA for the CDR3 is TGTGCCAGCACCCCCTCGGAGGGTCAGCCCCAGCATTTT.

V usage is TRBV2 and J usage is TRBJ2-6; the D gene is possibly TRBD1 (6 bases). This CDR3 contains 16 residues. Trimming removed 7 bases at V and 2 bases at J, with 15 bases between. In germline, CDR1 is SNHLY, CDR2 FYNNEI. The CDR3 is CASKNRRGTGANVLTF. The CDR3 bases are TGTGCCAGCAAGAACCGCAGGGGAACTGGGGCCAACGTCCTGACTTTC.

The V and J genes are TRBV27 and TRBJ2-1; 11 nucleotides agree with TRBD1. After removal of 4 bases from V and 4 bases from J, the junction contained 12 bases not matched to a gene. CDR3 size: 18 residues. Germline V gives CDR1 MNHEY, CDR2 SMNVEV (reference sequence). The CDR3 is CASSSGTGGIWDYNEQFF. The CDR3 bases are TGTGCCAGCAGTTCAGGGACAGGGGGGATTTGGGATTACAATGAGCAGTTCTTC.

About this clone: Different DNA sequences within this sample yield the same CDR3. The chain is built from TRBV4-3 and TRBJ2-1; unclear D gene. This CDR3 has 12 amino acids. Germline V gene data show CDR1 as LGHNA and CDR2 as YSLEER. The V end was cut by 3 bases, the J end by 7 bases, with 7 bases between. The CDR3 DNA follows: TGCGCCAGCAGCCAGGCTAGTAATGAGCAGTTCTTC. Translating gives CASSQASNEQFF.

This chain connects TRBV7-7 to TRBJ2-7; 8 nucleotides align to TRBD2. V lost 5 bases to trimming and J lost 6 bases; unmatched junction nucleotides: 12. CDR3 length: 15 residues. Germline V CDR1 and CDR2: SSHAT, FNYEAQ (reference sequence). In DNA, the CDR3 is TGTGCCAGCAGCGTGCCCGGGACTAGGGACCTCGAGCAGTACTTC. Its translation: CASSVPGTRDLEQYF. The entire variable domain, with the rest obtained from reference TRBV7-7 and TRBJ2-7, is as follows: GAGVSQSPRYKVTKRGQDVTLRCDPISSHATLYWYQQALGQGPEFLTYFNYEAQPDKSGLPSDRFSAERPEGSISTLTIQRTEQRDSAMYRCASSVPGTRDLEQYFGPGTRLTVT.

The V call is TRBV10-3, the J call TRBJ1-2, with D maybe TRBD1 (6 bases). V was pared by 9 bases and J by 6 bases, with 17 bases between. CDR3 size: 13 residues. Germline lookup yields CDR1 ENHRY and CDR2 SYGVKD. CDR3 DNA sequence: TGTGCCATGACAGGCACAGACGTGAATGGCTACACCTTC. The encoded protein is CAMTGTDVNGYTF.

J is TRBJ1-1 and V is TRBV19; D is possibly TRBD1 (5 bases). V was trimmed by 2 bases and J by 4 bases, leaving 11 bases between them. CDR3 length equals 14 residues. Germline assignment: CDR1 LNHDA and CDR2 SQIVND (reference sequence). CDR3 bases: TGTGCCAGTAGTATATGGTTTGGGGCCACTGAAGCTTTCTTT. Protein product: CASSIWFGATEAFF.

The rearrangement joins TRBV4-1 to TRBJ2-3, with 7 bases lining up with TRBD1. There are 13 residues in the CDR3. The germline gives CDR1 MGHRA, CDR2 YSYEKL. V was clipped by 2 bases and J by 12 bases; unmatched bases: 8. CDR3 sequence reads: CASSQQDRPNQYF. The CDR3 coding sequence is TGCGCCAGCAGCCAACAGGACAGGCCCAACCAGTATTTT.

This chain joins TRBV7-4 and TRBJ1-5, with 8 bases fitting TRBD1. The CDR3 loop spans 20 amino acids. Trimming took 3 bases from V and 0 from J; bases not matched to a gene: 16. Looked up from germline, CDR1 is SGHVT and CDR2 is SQSDAQ. CDR3 amino acids: CASSFQSRQGFSHSNQPQHF. Here the CDR3 DNA reads TGTGCCAGCAGCTTTCAAAGTCGACAGGGGTTCTCCCATAGCAATCAGCCCCAGCATTTT.

The chain uses TRBV28 and TRBJ1-2, with a weak D call TRBD1 (5 bases). The length of the CDR3 is 13 residues. CDR1 is MDHEN and CDR2 is SYDVKM in the germline V gene. The V end lost 6 bases, the J end lost 5 bases, and 13 bases lay between the germline ends. The CDR3 DNA sequence: TGTGCCAGCAGGAGACAGAACAAATATGGCTACACCTTC. Encoded protein: CASRRQNKYGYTF.

This clone was picked up one time. The chain recombines TRBV27 with TRBJ2-7, with D possibly matching TRBD1 (5 bases). The CDR3 spans 15 residues. The V and J ends lost 5 bases and 1 base respectively, with 15 bases between them. The germline CDR1 and CDR2 sequences are MNHEY and SMNVEV (reference sequence). The chain's CDR3 is CASSPTGSGSYEQYF. The CDR3 DNA reads as TGTGCCAGCAGTCCTACAGGTAGTGGGTCCTACGAGCAGTACTTC.

The chain joins TRBV27 to TRBJ2-2; the match to TRBD1 covers 9 bases. Germline-derived CDR1 and CDR2 are MNHEY and SMNVEV (reference sequence). J lost 2 bases, V lost 5 bases, and 3 bases had no gene match. This CDR3 is built from 15 residues. The CDR3 bases are TGTGCCAGCAGTCGGGACAGGGAAAACACCGGGGAGCTGTTTTTT. This gives the protein CASSRDRENTGELFF.

This rearrangement joins TRBV19 to TRBJ1-2; 9 nucleotides line up with TRBD1. From germline, CDR1 is LNHDA and CDR2 SQIVND (reference sequence). CDR3 length: 13 residues. Germline trimming cut 9 bases from V and 4 bases from J; bases unmatched to any gene: 6. This CDR3 is CASRDRVGYGYTF. The CDR3 bases are TGTGCCAGCAGGGACAGGGTAGGCTATGGCTACACCTTC.

The chain couples TRBV27 to TRBJ2-3, with 10 bases identical to TRBD2. V shed 4 bases and J 4 bases; nucleotides not matched to a gene: 8. Germline lookup yields CDR1 MNHEY and CDR2 SMNVEV (reference sequence). CDR3 length: 16 residues. Written as DNA, the CDR3 is TGTGCCAGCAGTTGGGCTAGCGGGAGATACTCAGATACGCAGTATTTT. Translation gives CASSWASGRYSDTQYF.

This CDR3 is CASSSWTGEAFF. CDR3 nucleotides: TGTGCCAGCAGTTCCTGGACAGGGGAAGCTTTCTTT. The chain recombines TRBV11-3 with TRBJ1-1, with TRBD1 identical over 8 bases. CDR1 and CDR2 from the germline V gene are SGHNT and YENEEA. This CDR3 contains 12 residues. After removal of 6 bases from V and 8 bases from J, the junction contained 5 bases not matched to a gene. Filled out from reference TRBV11-3 and TRBJ1-1, the complete variable domain reads EAGVVQSPRYKIIEKKQPVAFWCNPISGHNTLYWYLQNLGQGPELLIRYENEEAVDDSQLPKDRFSAERLKGVDSTLKIQPAELGDSAVYLCASSSWTGEAFFGQGTRLTVV.